The present T cell receptor beta chain was sequenced within a study of T cells in Graves' hyperthyroidism and ophthalmopathy. This CDR3 region has 12 residues. From germline, CDR1 is LNHDA and CDR2 SQIVND (reference sequence). Trimming shortened V by 8 bases and J by 1 base, and 8 bases separated the two germline ends. There were TCR beta CDR3 regions amplified from RNA transcripts. Carried out on the TCR CDR3, a first-round RT-PCR used the HTBI primer set. MiXCR, applied by TCRdb to the multiplex PCR reads, yields one record per CDR3 protein. This sample has hundreds of thousands of distinct CDR3 sequences, with approximately 13% found just once. At least ten counts were recorded for this clonotype.

The material sequenced was blood. V is TRBV19 and J is TRBJ1-2; D may be TRBD1 (5 bases). The source of this sequence is a woman between 18 and 29 years old with Graves' hyperthyroidism. The CDR3 protein is CASYRRNYGYTF. The CDR3 DNA follows: TGTGCCAGTTACAGGCGTAACTATGGCTACACCTTC.